These T cell receptor beta chains were read from a single sample in a study of beta chain features in type 1 diabetes. Data came from immunoSEQ multiplex PCR; TCRdb stores just in-frame clones and leaves some out. The data contain fewer than 550,000 clones, 10% to 12% of them singletons. Sample: naive CD4+ T cells from blood. The receptor set was obtained from a woman under 30 in good health. Each CDR3 is given with its conserved first and last residue. Fields, in order: D gene, J gene, V gene, CDR3 protein. D genes are given only for firm matches.

D: TRBD1
J: TRBJ2-7
V: TRBV5-1
CDR3: CASSLEGGRYEQYF

D: TRBD1
J: TRBJ2-3
V: TRBV4-3
CDR3: CASSQTGAPGDTQYF

D: TRBD1
J: TRBJ2-5
V: TRBV27
CDR3: CASRGLGTGGMETQYF

D: NA
J: TRBJ2-2
V: TRBV4-3
CDR3: CASSQGLGLAGELFF

D: NA
J: TRBJ1-4
V: TRBV7-9
CDR3: CASSSGTRTNEKLFF

D: TRBD2
J: TRBJ2-1
V: TRBV15
CDR3: CATSPRTPGLATSNEQFF

D: TRBD1
J: TRBJ1-6
V: TRBV9
CDR3: CASSPRTGPGHNSPLHF

D: TRBD2
J: TRBJ2-7
V: TRBV4-3
CDR3: CASSPKRLAGEMLLSGPYEQYF

D: TRBD1
J: TRBJ1-1
V: TRBV6-5
CDR3: CASSTPAGGNTEAFF

D: NA
J: TRBJ1-2
V: TRBV7-8
CDR3: CASSPTGPLIYGYTF

D: NA
J: TRBJ2-1
V: TRBV7-3
CDR3: CASSLGRVSYNEQFF

D: NA
J: TRBJ1-1
V: TRBV7-9
CDR3: CASSWIETEAFF

D: NA
J: TRBJ2-5
V: TRBV9
CDR3: CASSWDHSQVATQYF

D: NA
J: TRBJ2-1
V: TRBV7-9
CDR3: CASSWSSYNEQFF

D: TRBD1
J: TRBJ1-1
V: TRBV5-1
CDR3: CASSRQDRVNTEAFF

D: TRBD2
J: TRBJ2-1
V: TRBV7-3
CDR3: CASSLRREAYNEQFF

D: TRBD2
J: TRBJ2-1
V: TRBV29-1
CDR3: CSVGRTSGGSDYNEQFF

D: TRBD1
J: TRBJ2-1
V: TRBV18
CDR3: CASSSRQGSYNEQFF

D: NA
J: TRBJ1-5
V: TRBV7-2
CDR3: CASSYFQARQPQHF

D: TRBD2
J: TRBJ2-5
V: TRBV9
CDR3: CASSVRGGPETQYF

D: TRBD1
J: TRBJ2-4
V: TRBV28
CDR3: CASSPKGAAKNIQYF

D: NA
J: TRBJ2-7
V: TRBV4-2
CDR3: CASSQDWADEQYF

D: TRBD2
J: TRBJ2-5
V: TRBV4-3
CDR3: CASSLSGRETQYF

D: TRBD1
J: TRBJ2-3
V: TRBV14
CDR3: CASSQPPGTGGSTDTQYF

D: TRBD2
J: TRBJ2-3
V: TRBV7-3
CDR3: CASSRDPGLVQDTQYF

D: NA
J: TRBJ2-4
V: TRBV30
CDR3: CAWSRNRQTNKNIQYF

D: NA
J: TRBJ1-1
V: TRBV7-9
CDR3: CASSLALRGMNTEAFF

D: NA
J: TRBJ2-4
V: TRBV2
CDR3: CACRRNGGRNIQYF

D: NA
J: TRBJ2-3
V: TRBV29-1
CDR3: CSVNRGGRTDTQYF

D: NA
J: TRBJ1-1
V: TRBV25-1
CDR3: CASRPQAPDTEAFF

D: TRBD2
J: TRBJ2-5
V: TRBV7-2
CDR3: CASNEERGRGTQYF

D: NA
J: TRBJ2-2
V: TRBV7-2
CDR3: CASSLAANTGELFF

D: TRBD1
J: TRBJ2-1
V: TRBV25-1
CDR3: CASSEIGSGQGAHEQFF

D: TRBD1
J: TRBJ1-2
V: TRBV18
CDR3: CASSPQKGDRYGVGYTF

D: NA
J: TRBJ2-3
V: TRBV27
CDR3: CASAPDTQYF

D: NA
J: TRBJ2-7
V: TRBV2
CDR3: CASRYSEGPYEQYF

D: NA
J: TRBJ2-7
V: TRBV13
CDR3: CASSLGLRDRVGTRQSEQYF

D: NA
J: TRBJ1-5
V: TRBV7-2
CDR3: CASSLVGNNQPQHF

D: TRBD1
J: TRBJ2-7
V: TRBV30
CDR3: CAWSRGLEYEQYF

D: NA
J: TRBJ2-1
V: TRBV2
CDR3: CASSLTNEQFF